These 14 T cell receptor beta chains were all obtained from the same sample, sequenced in a study of metastatic and nonmetastatic thyroid tumors. The entire patient cohort was treatment-naive prior to thyroid surgery. MiXCR re-clonotyped the PCR reads for TCRdb. The sample records about 20,000 clones, around 33% being singletons. Input material: tumor tissue. These receptors all stem from a female donor with papillary thyroid cancer or a benign thyroid nodule (not recorded which). Some clones in this sample may be carry-over from other donors' samples.

The V call is TRBV13, the J call TRBJ2-1; D is undetermined. Germline V lookup: CDR1 PRHDT, CDR2 FYEKMQ (reference sequence). The CDR3 runs 12 residues. V dropped 1 base and J dropped 5 bases, with 3 bases sitting between them. CDR3 residues: CASSLDDNEQFF. The CDR3 bases are TGTGCCAGCAGCTTAGACGACAATGAGCAGTTCTTC. Drawing the rest from reference TRBV13 and TRBJ2-1, the complete variable domain is AAGVIQSPRHLIKEKRETATLKCYPIPRHDTVYWYQQGPGQDPQFLISFYEKMQSDKGSIPDRFSAQQFSDYHSELNMSSLELGDSALYFCASSLDDNEQFFGPGTRLTVL.

This clone has just a few counts. The rearrangement joins TRBV15 to TRBJ2-5, with TRBD1 matching 7 bases. The J call could be wrong; TRBJ2-1 is a better fit for the DNA end. CDR3 length: 13 amino acids. Germline V gives CDR1 LNHNV, CDR2 YYDKDF (reference sequence). The CDR3 DNA reads as TGTGCCACCAGCAGGGACAGACAGGGCCCTCAGTTCTTC. This codes for CATSRDRQGPQFF.

The chain recombines TRBV6-1 with TRBJ2-7; D may be TRBD1 (6 bases). CDR3 length equals 13 residues. The germline CDR1 and CDR2 sequences are MNHNS and SASEGT. Trimming removed 7 bases at V and 3 bases at J, with 13 bases between. This CDR3 is CASTRTVNYEQYF. In nucleotides, the CDR3 is TGTGCCAGCACCAGGACAGTAAACTACGAGCAGTACTTC.

This clone occurred a few times. The rearrangement joins TRBV27 to TRBJ2-7; possibly TRBD2 for D (6 bases). The V end was cut by 1 base, the J end by 7 bases, with 14 bases between. In germline, CDR1 is MNHEY, CDR2 SMNVEV (reference sequence). The CDR3 consists of 14 residues. CDR3 sequence reads: CASSLWGGAGEQYF. CDR3 coding DNA: TGTGCCAGCAGTTTATGGGGCGGGGCGGGGGAGCAGTACTTC.

This clone was detected many times. V is TRBV28 and J is TRBJ2-4, with a possible D match to TRBD2 (5 bases). Germline loops: CDR1 MDHEN, CDR2 SYDVKM. V shed 5 bases and J shed 1 base, with 12 bases lying between them. The CDR3 sequence is 15 residues long. CDR3 sequence: CASSRRSGAKNIQYF. CDR3 coding DNA: TGTGCCAGCAGTCGGAGGTCGGGGGCCAAAAACATTCAGTACTTC.

This chain's CDR3 is CASSFSTVPGTCNQPQHF. CDR3 coding DNA: TGTGCCAGCAGCTTTAGTACCGTTCCGGGCACCTGCAATCAGCCCCAGCATTTT. V and J are TRBV11-2 and TRBJ1-5; D remains unclear. CDR3 length equals 18 residues. Trimming removed 3 bases at V and 2 bases at J, with 20 bases between. CDR1 and CDR2 (germline): SGHAT, FQNNGV.

The genes are TRBV6-2 or TRBV6-3 and TRBJ2-7, with no clear D. With 2 bases removed from V and 5 bases from J, the gap between germline ends came to 7 bases. This CDR3 is built from 12 residues. The germline gives CDR1 MNHEY, CDR2 SVGEGT. The CDR3 nucleotides are TGTGCCAGCAGTTACCAAGGTGACGAGCAGTACTTC. This sequence encodes CASSYQGDEQYF.

The rearrangement joins TRBV13 to TRBJ1-6; possibly TRBD1 for D (6 bases). The V gene lost 4 bases and the J gene lost 2 bases, with 12 bases spanning the gap. Germline CDR1 PRHDT, CDR2 FYEKMQ (reference sequence). The CDR3 runs 16 residues. DNA of the CDR3: TGTGCCAGCAGCTCTACAGGGTGGCCCTATAATTCACCCCTCCACTTT. It codes for CASSSTGWPYNSPLHF.

The rearrangement links TRBV11-2 to TRBJ1-2; D perhaps matches TRBD1 (5 bases). The CDR3 is made up of 15 amino acids. Trimming removed 3 bases from V and 5 bases from J, with 16 bases in between. The germline gives CDR1 SGHAT, CDR2 FQNNGV. The CDR3 region is CASSFSGTEGYGYTF. As DNA, the CDR3 is TGTGCCAGCAGCTTTTCCGGGACGGAGGGTTATGGCTACACCTTC.

This clone is medium-sized in the sample. The V and J genes are TRBV12-3 or TRBV12-4 and TRBJ2-7; D unclear. This CDR3 comprises 13 residues. V was trimmed by 3 bases and J by 2 bases, leaving 8 bases between them. The CDR3: CASSFALTYEQYF. The CDR3 coding sequence is TGTGCCAGCAGTTTCGCTTTAACCTACGAGCAGTACTTC.

This clone appeared a few times. At one end the junction does not follow the germline gene, possibly because of a read error. This chain joins TRBV6-5 and TRBJ2-1, with a tentative D call TRBD1 (6 bases). From germline, CDR1 is MNHEY and CDR2 SVGAGI. This CDR3 has 13 residues. In DNA form, the CDR3 reads TGTGCCAGCAATTACGACAGGAACAATGAGCAGTTCTTC. This codes for CASNYDRNNEQFF.

This clone appeared a few times. The CDR3 region is CASSIVGSRRGYTF. For the CDR3, the DNA is TGTGCCAGTAGTATAGTGGGGTCCCGGCGGGGCTACACCTTC. The V call is TRBV19, the J call TRBJ1-2; D call uncertain. The germline V gene encodes CDR1 LNHDA and CDR2 SQIVND (reference sequence). The V and J ends lost 1 base and 8 bases respectively, with 14 bases between them. The CDR3 is 14 residues long.

The chain carries TRBV12-5 and TRBJ2-2, with D maybe TRBD2 (6 bases). CDR3 length: 14 amino acids. The germline V gene has CDR1 LGHNT and CDR2 FRNRAP. Trimming stripped 5 bases from V and 4 bases from J, with 11 bases between. CDR3 region: CASGLGGTTGELFF. CDR3 in DNA: TGTGCTAGTGGTCTGGGGGGAACCACCGGGGAGCTGTTTTTT.

The chain joins TRBV30 to TRBJ1-4; D call uncertain. V shed 3 bases and J shed 0 bases, with 5 bases lying between them. This CDR3 is 13 amino acids long. Looked up from germline, CDR1 is GTSNPN and CDR2 is SVGIG (reference sequence). CDR3 loop: CAWRRSTNEKLFF. DNA of the CDR3: TGTGCCTGGAGGCGGTCAACTAATGAAAAACTGTTTTTT.